The T cell receptor (beta chain) described here comes from a study of tumor-infiltrating lymphocytes in localized non-small cell lung cancer. Study overall: Each patient gave resected tumor and non-adjacent uninvolved lung tissue. Regarding the study as a whole: Each assay used a separate piece of the same tissue.

A word on this clone: Antigen unknown.

V lost 4 bases to trimming and J lost 0 bases, with 6 bases between them. This CDR3 spans 13 amino acids. From germline, CDR1 is LNHDA and CDR2 SQIVND (reference sequence). Repertoires were generated with immunoSEQ multiplex PCR, while TCRdb's copy carries only in-frame clones and drops some. The data show approximately 9,500 clones, about 76% seen once. V gene TRBV19 combines with J gene TRBJ1-1, with unresolved D. Sequencing input: uninvolved lung tissue not adjacent to the tumor. This sequence originates from a human donor with non-small cell lung cancer. CDR3 nucleotides: TGTGCCAGTAGTAGGGGAGTGAACACTGAAGCTTTCTTT. Translation: CASSRGVNTEAFF.